The subject of this entry is one T cell receptor (beta chain). The sample originates from a study of control samples from healthy donors and cancer patients. The germline V gene has CDR1 KGHSH and CDR2 LQKENI. CDR3 length equals 17 residues. Trimming took 3 bases from V and 6 from J; bases not matched to a gene: 12. Produced via immunoSEQ multiplex PCR; TCRdb's table is partial and in-frame only. The profile shows 80,000 or so clones, just under 90% of them singletons. Sequenced material: blood. This clonotype was sampled from a man aged 45 to 65 in good health. The chain has TRBV18 and TRBJ2-3, with 10 bases fitting TRBD1. The CDR3 sequence is CASSPSGQGFALDTQYF. CDR3 sequence (DNA): TGTGCCAGCTCACCCTCGGGACAGGGGTTCGCCCTGGATACGCAGTATTTT.